These 9 T cell receptor beta chains share one sample of origin, sequenced in a study of T cell responses to AZD1222 COVID-19 vaccine (dated by TCRdb to 2020 to 2022). Sample time point, as interpreted from the label and publication: baseline before first vaccination. In the paper's terms, the treatment or condition label means: meningococcal conjugate vaccine given as trial control. Library creation used the immunoSEQ multiplex PCR assay. Not all clones reach the TCRdb copy of this immuneACCESS table, which keeps in-frame sequences only. Checked studies attribute under half of the gap to unresolved V genes and leave the rest unexplained. The sample data list some 170,000 clones, and under 95% of these were observed just once. Around 4.6% of the sample is held by the ten biggest clonotypes. Sequencing was performed on peripheral blood, taken on day 0 of MenACWY control vaccination. Receptors were obtained from an adult in good health.

CDR3 coding DNA: TGTGCCAGCAGTTATGGGGGCGCGCGGGGCTACACCTTC. Translating it yields CASSYGGARGYTF. The rearrangement links TRBV12-3 or TRBV12-4 to TRBJ1-2; D may be TRBD1 (6 bases). V lost 4 bases, J lost 8 bases, and 14 bases lay in between. The CDR3 length is 13 residues.

In its sample, this clone was seen a few times. The chain joins TRBV7-3 to TRBJ2-7, with TRBD2 as a possible D gene (6 bases). The CDR3 covers 15 residues. V was clipped by 1 base and J by 1 base, with 11 bases between them. Germline V gives CDR1 SGHTA, CDR2 FQGTGA. CDR3 sequence (DNA): TGTGCCAGCAGCTTAATTCCGGGAGCATCCTACGAGCAGTACTTC. It codes for CASSLIPGASYEQYF.

J is TRBJ1-2 and V is TRBV18; D is unclear. V lost 4 bases, J lost 5 bases, and 8 bases lay in between. The CDR3 consists of 12 residues. Looked up from germline, CDR1 is KGHSH and CDR2 is LQKENI. The CDR3 region is CASSRDGYGYTF. CDR3 nucleotides: TGTGCCAGCTCACGCGACGGATATGGCTACACCTTC. Full variable domain (outside the CDR3, taken from reference TRBV18 and TRBJ1-2): NAGVMQNPRHLVRRRGQEARLRCSPMKGHSHVYWYRQLPEEGLKFMVYLQKENIIDESGMPKERFSAEFPKEGPSILRIQQVVRGDSAAYFCASSRDGYGYTFGSGTRLTVV.

The chain links TRBV4-1 to TRBJ2-1, with 15 positions matching TRBD2. Unmatched junction bases numbered 14, after V lost 4 bases and J lost 1 base. This CDR3 is 21 amino acids long. CDR1 is MGHRA, CDR2 YSYEKL, per germline. CDR3 nucleotide sequence: TGCGCCAGCAGCCGCCTAGGACTAGCGGGAGGGCCCGTCCCATCCTACAATGAGCAGTTCTTC. It codes for CASSRLGLAGGPVPSYNEQFF.

This chain connects TRBV6-5 to TRBJ1-6; D call uncertain. V was shortened by 5 bases and J by 9 bases, with 11 bases between the two germline ends. The CDR3 covers 13 residues. Germline lookup yields CDR1 MNHEY and CDR2 SVGAGI. The CDR3 nucleotides are TGTGCCAGCAGTCCTATCCAGAGTTCACCCCTCCACTTT. Translation: CASSPIQSSPLHF.

This rearrangement joins TRBV7-9 to TRBJ1-5; D unclear. From germline, CDR1 is SEHNR and CDR2 FQNEAQ (reference sequence). Trimming stripped 2 bases from V and 0 bases from J, with 5 bases between. This CDR3 is 14 amino acids long. The CDR3 loop reads CASSLLNSNQPQHF. The CDR3 DNA reads as TGTGCCAGCAGCTTATTGAATAGCAATCAGCCCCAGCATTTT.

The chain couples TRBV21-1 to TRBJ1-1. TRBV21-1 represents a pseudogene. This CDR3 spans 14 amino acids. The CDR3 here is CASSESFGGTEAFF. CDR3 nucleotides: TGTGCCAGCAGCGAAAGCTTTGGTGGGACTGAAGCTTTCTTT.

V gene TRBV28 combines with J gene TRBJ2-7; D is perhaps TRBD1 (6 bases). The V end was cut by 6 bases, the J end by 6 bases, with 24 bases between. This CDR3 is 16 amino acids long. Germline CDR1 MDHEN, CDR2 SYDVKM. The CDR3 DNA follows: TGTGCCAGCAGCCCCAATGAGGGACGTCTGGGGGCCGAGCAGTACTTC. This gives the protein CASSPNEGRLGAEQYF.

In this sample, this clone turned up once. The V call is TRBV2, the J call TRBJ2-1; 7 nucleotides match TRBD2. Germline CDR1 and CDR2: SNHLY and FYNNEI. Trimming cost V 5 bases and J 5 bases; bases outside gene matches: 12. This CDR3 comprises 16 residues. The DNA of the CDR3 is TGTGCCAGCAGTTGGACTAGGTATGGATACAACAATGAGCAGTTCTTC. Its protein product is CASSWTRYGYNNEQFF.